The 7 T cell receptor beta chains below come from one sample, sequenced in a study of sequential checkpoint blockade in melanoma. Treatment described: randomized to nivolumab then ipilimumab (arm A) or the reverse (arm B). Repertoires were generated with immunoSEQ multiplex PCR, while TCRdb's copy carries only in-frame clones and drops some. Counted here are about 17,000 clones, roughly 70% occurring once; the ten biggest clones make up 10% to 15%. Source: CD8+ T cells sorted from blood (inferred from file names), taken from a patient given nivolumab and ipilimumab in sequence. Receptors were obtained from a human donor with melanoma.

To note about this clone: Because the CDR3's place on the DNA is in doubt, the DNA is left out and the CDR3 is given as listed by TCRdb. The chain uses TRBV6-5 and TRBJ2-7; no check of the table's D call, TRBD1, against the DNA was made. The germline CDR1 and CDR2 sequences are MNHEY and SVGAGI. The CDR3 length is 14 residues, termini included. The CDR3 sequence is CASSVGQGAIHEYF.

The chain combines TRBV5-1 with TRBJ1-1, with unresolved D. Trimming left V 4 bases short and J 1 base short, with 14 bases between. Germline loops: CDR1 SGHRS, CDR2 YFSETQ. The CDR3 has 15 residues. The CDR3 coding sequence is TGCGCCAGCAGCGGCTCCAGCGCTCAGAACACTGAAGCTTTCTTT. This sequence encodes CASSGSSAQNTEAFF.

The chain is built from TRBV7-9 and TRBJ2-7, with 8 bases identical to TRBD1. The germline gives CDR1 SEHNR, CDR2 FQNEAQ (reference sequence). V shed 4 bases, J shed 6 bases, and the junction held 5 bases outside the gene matches. This CDR3 is 13 amino acids long. CDR3 sequence: CASSYTQGGEQYF. The DNA of the CDR3 is TGTGCCAGCAGCTATACACAGGGGGGCGAGCAGTACTTC.

This clone was counted once. This chain uses TRBV6-5 with TRBJ2-1, with 9 bases fitting TRBD1. Unmatched junction bases numbered 2, after V lost 2 bases and J lost 9 bases. The CDR3 has 13 amino acids. The V gene's germline CDR1 is MNHEY and CDR2 SVGAGI. The CDR3 protein is CASSYGQGLEQFF. In DNA, the CDR3 is TGTGCCAGCAGTTACGGACAGGGGCTTGAGCAGTTCTTC.

The chain uses TRBV13 and TRBJ2-7; D is possibly TRBD1 (5 bases). The ends were cut back, 1 base at V and 6 bases at J, with 7 bases in the middle. The CDR3 sequence is 12 residues long. The V gene's germline CDR1 is PRHDT and CDR2 FYEKMQ (reference sequence). CDR3: CASSLEGREQYF. The CDR3 DNA reads TGTGCCAGCAGCTTAGAGGGGCGCGAGCAGTACTTC. Drawing the rest from reference TRBV13 and TRBJ2-7, the complete variable domain is AAGVIQSPRHLIKEKRETATLKCYPIPRHDTVYWYQQGPGQDPQFLISFYEKMQSDKGSIPDRFSAQQFSDYHSELNMSSLELGDSALYFCASSLEGREQYFGPGTRLTVT.

The chain recombines TRBV27 with TRBJ2-5; TRBD2 agrees at 13 bases. The length of the CDR3 is 16 residues. Trimming at V came to 5 bases and at J to 2 bases, leaving 5 bases not matched to a gene. From germline, CDR1 is MNHEY and CDR2 SMNVEV (reference sequence). The CDR3 DNA is TGTGCCAGCAGTGCGACTAGCGGGAGGCTACAAGAGACCCAGTACTTC. It codes for CASSATSGRLQETQYF.

V and J are TRBV5-1 and TRBJ1-1, with 9 bases identical to TRBD1. This CDR3 is built from 16 residues. V lost 3 bases, J lost 1 base, and 7 bases stayed unmatched. Looked up from germline, CDR1 is SGHRS and CDR2 is YFSETQ. This CDR3 is CASSSKQGAQNTEAFF. CDR3 coding DNA: TGCGCCAGCAGCTCCAAACAGGGGGCGCAGAACACTGAAGCTTTCTTT.